This TCR beta chain came from a study of identical twins. This clonotype showed up just a few times. Its antigen is not identified. Findings of the study overall: Out-of-frame beta sequences exhibited a weaker degree of excess twin sharing.

This CDR3 contains 16 residues. The V gene's germline CDR1 is SGHTA and CDR2 FQGNSA. The junction had 5 bases not matched to a gene; V was cut back by 0 bases and J by 1 base. Via MiXCR, TCRdb re-called the 5' RACE reads, giving one row per CDR3 protein. The table shows roughly 480,000 distinct CDR3 sequences, with roughly 26% occurring only once. The sample also formed part of further work on T cells expressing NK-cell markers.

The V call is TRBV7-2, the J call TRBJ2-7; 8 bases fit TRBD2. This receptor was obtained from a woman between 18 and 29 years old in good health. Sequencing was carried out using CD4+ T cells sorted from blood. Here the CDR3 reads CASSLASVAGSYEQYF. The CDR3 DNA sequence: TGTGCCAGCAGCTTAGCCTCGGTAGCGGGGTCCTACGAGCAGTACTTC. Variable domain in full (rest from reference TRBV7-2 and TRBJ2-7): GAGVSQSPSNKVTEKGKDVELRCDPISGHTALYWYRQSLGQGLEFLIYFQGNSAPDKSGLPSDRFSAERTGGSVSTLTIQRTQQEDSAVYLCASSLASVAGSYEQYFGPGTRLTVT.